These 10 T cell receptor beta chains were sequenced from one sample in a study of regulatory T cells in long-lasting Graves disease (dated by TCRdb to the early 2020s). What the time point label conveys for this sample: newly diagnosed GD, antithyroid drugs for less than 3 months. RNA was extracted from PBMCs in TRIzol for both TCR sequencing and RNA sequencing. The library was produced with multiplex PCR. Instrument on record: Illumina HiSeq 4000. CDR3 regions were amplified by Arm-PCR with iRepertoire HTBI primers to construct TCR beta libraries. TCRdb reworked the public reads: Q25 trimming with fastp, MiXCR clone assembly, productive beta chains retained. Every CDR3 protein is listed once, alongside the most common genes and DNA of its rows. In this sample the table shows a few hundred thousand distinct CDR3 sequences, 18% of which occur a single time. Approximately 15% of the sample is taken by the ten largest.

These data also featured in a second study, about T cells in Graves' hyperthyroidism and ophthalmopathy.

The specimen was peripheral blood mononuclear cells (PBMCs), collected at new diagnosis, from a patient treated with antithyroid drugs. The receptors originated from a woman aged 30 to 39 with Graves disease. Donor details come from another sample of the same person, matched by shared clones.

This clonotype was found many times. The genes are TRBV6-2 or TRBV6-3 and TRBJ2-7, with D possibly matching TRBD1 (6 bases). The ends were cut back, 5 bases at V and 3 bases at J, with 11 bases in the middle. CDR1 is MNHEY, CDR2 SVGEGT, per germline. The CDR3 extends over 13 amino acids. CDR3 amino acids: CASSETGRYEQYF. The CDR3 nucleotides read TGTGCCAGCAGTGAAACAGGGCGCTACGAGCAGTACTTC.

There are a few counts of this clonotype. The chain is built from TRBV10-2 and TRBJ2-7; D not certain. The CDR3 loop spans 15 amino acids. Germline V lookup: CDR1 WSHSY, CDR2 SAAADI. V lost 0 bases, J lost 2 bases, and 11 bases lay in between. The CDR3 nucleotides are TGCGCCAGCAGTGAGTCGGACGACAAGCCCTACGAGCAGTACTTC. It yields the protein CASSESDDKPYEQYF.

The table lists this clonotype with a few counts. The chain is built from TRBV12-3 or TRBV12-4 and TRBJ1-5, with D tentatively TRBD1 (5 bases). V was pared by 6 bases and J by 0 bases, with 18 bases between. The CDR3 runs to 17 residues. The CDR3 bases are TGTGCCAGCAGCATGGTCGTGGGGGGGACTAGCAATCAGCCCCAGCATTTT. Translated: CASSMVVGGTSNQPQHF.

The V call is TRBV7-9, the J call TRBJ2-7, with unresolved D. Per the germline V gene, CDR1 is SEHNR and CDR2 is FQNEAQ (reference sequence). The CDR3 loop spans 16 amino acids. Trimming cost V 1 base and J 2 bases, with 15 bases left between them. This chain's CDR3 is CASSLEGTGTAYEQYF. The CDR3 DNA sequence: TGTGCCAGCAGCTTAGAAGGTACTGGTACCGCCTACGAGCAGTACTTC.

This clonotype showed up many times. The V and J genes are TRBV6-5 and TRBJ2-1; 10 bases are shared with TRBD2. The CDR3 has 16 residues. In germline, CDR1 is MNHEY, CDR2 SVGAGI. V lost 0 bases to trimming and J lost 6 bases; unmatched junction nucleotides: 5. The CDR3 sequence: CASSYSSSGGGNEQFF. The CDR3 DNA is TGTGCCAGCAGTTACTCTTCTAGCGGGGGAGGCAATGAGCAGTTCTTC.

There are many counts of this clonotype. V and J are TRBV4-1 and TRBJ1-5; 10 bases match TRBD1. The germline gives CDR1 MGHRA, CDR2 YSYEKL. Trimming at V came to 5 bases and at J to 5 bases, leaving 6 bases not matched to a gene. The CDR3 is made up of 15 amino acids. The CDR3 loop reads CASSVRGTGDQPQHF. The CDR3 DNA follows: TGCGCCAGCAGCGTGAGGGGGACAGGGGATCAGCCCCAGCATTTT.

This clonotype was counted many times. This rearrangement joins TRBV24-1 to TRBJ1-2; unclear D gene. Trimming took off 3 bases at V and 6 bases at J, with 4 bases between the two ends. Germline loops: CDR1 KGHDR, CDR2 SFDVKD. The CDR3 length is 11 residues. The CDR3 protein is CATSDGNGYTF. CDR3 bases: TGTGCCACCAGTGATGGAAATGGCTACACCTTC.

Ten or more counts support this clonotype. The chain links TRBV2 to TRBJ2-7; 8 nucleotides line up with TRBD2. Germline CDR1 SNHLY, CDR2 FYNNEI. V was pared by 3 bases and J by 6 bases, with 7 bases of the junction left unmatched. The CDR3 is 14 residues long. CDR3 sequence (DNA): TGTGCCAGCAGTGACGATAGCGGGGTATTCGAGCAGTACTTC. Translation: CASSDDSGVFEQYF.

There are many counts of this clonotype. The chain carries TRBV5-6 and TRBJ1-2; tentative D call: TRBD1 (5 bases). Germline assignment: CDR1 SGHDT and CDR2 YYEEEE. Trimming removed 2 bases from V and 4 bases from J, with 9 bases in between. This CDR3 comprises 13 residues. This CDR3 is CASSLDSPYGYTF. CDR3 nucleotide sequence: TGTGCCAGCAGCTTAGACAGCCCCTATGGCTACACCTTC.

The rearrangement joins TRBV20-1 to TRBJ2-1; D might be TRBD1 or TRBD2, each matching 6 bases. CDR3 length equals 14 residues. Trimming took 1 base from V and 5 from J, leaving 12 bases between them. Germline V gene lookup returns CDR1 DFQATT and CDR2 SNEGSKA (reference sequence). The CDR3 loop reads CSARVGGVHNEQFF. CDR3 nucleotides: TGCAGTGCTAGAGTGGGGGGCGTCCACAATGAGCAGTTCTTC.